A selection of T cell receptor beta chains follows, all from one sample in a study of patients and donors after allogeneic stem cell transplantation. TCRdb independently ran MiXCR on the RT-PCR reads; one entry per CDR3 protein. The sample shows 150,000 to 200,000 distinct CDR3 sequences, approximately 25% of them seen only once. Sequencing used blood, either unsorted or a sorted T cell fraction (not recorded which). Every receptor here comes from a human donor who was either an allogeneic HSCT recipient or a stem cell or donor lymphocyte infusion donor (not recorded which). It is not recorded whose cells these are; they may come from a transplant donor. The CDR3 runs from the conserved cysteine through the conserved F or W. The D gene is left open where the match is weak. The size field is filled for only some rows; it gives once, few, many or a size class.

V gene	J gene	CDR3 length	clone size	D gene	CDR3 DNA	CDR3 protein
TRBV7-2	TRBJ2-3	14	-	-	TGTGCCAGCACCGAGTCTAGCGCCACAGATACGCAGTATTTT	CASTESSATDTQYF
TRBV5-1	TRBJ2-2	13	-	-	TGCGCCAGCAGGTCGCTTAGAATCGGGGAGCTGTTTTTT	CASRSLRIGELFF
TRBV27	TRBJ2-7	15	-	-	TGTGCCAGCAGTTACTCCACAGGGTTAACCTACGAGCAGTACTTC	CASSYSTGLTYEQYF
TRBV3-1	TRBJ2-5	16	-	-	TGTGCCAGCAGCCAAGATTGGAGCGCCAACCACGAGACCCAGTACTTC	CASSQDWSANHETQYF
TRBV5-1	TRBJ2-1	14	-	-	TGCGCCAGCAGCTTGGTGTTGTTGGTGAATGAGCAGTTCTTC	CASSLVLLVNEQFF
TRBV29-1	TRBJ1-2	12	-	TRBD1	TGCAGCGTTGACAGGGGGCTCTATGGCTACACCTTC	CSVDRGLYGYTF
TRBV20-1	TRBJ1-2	13	-	TRBD1	TGCAGTGCGCGGGACAGCACCAACTATGGCTACACCTTC	CSARDSTNYGYTF
TRBV24-1	TRBJ1-1	13	-	-	TGTGCCACCAGTGATCGGTGGGGGAAAGAAGCTTTCTTT	CATSDRWGKEAFF
TRBV12-3/TRBV12-4	TRBJ1-5	19	few	-	TGTGCCAGCAGCTCAGGGGCCTTCATGCCCGTTTATAGCAATCAGCCCCAGCATTTT	CASSSGAFMPVYSNQPQHF
TRBV9	TRBJ2-3	16	few	TRBD1	TGTGCCAGCAGCCCAGGGACAGTATTCAGCACAGATACGCAGTATTTT	CASSPGTVFSTDTQYF